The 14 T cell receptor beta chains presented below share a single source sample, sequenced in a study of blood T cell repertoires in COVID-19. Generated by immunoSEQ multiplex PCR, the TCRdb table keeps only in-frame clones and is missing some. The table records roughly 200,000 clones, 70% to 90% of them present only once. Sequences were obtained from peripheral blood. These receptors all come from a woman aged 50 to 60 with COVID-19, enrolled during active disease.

For the CDR3, the DNA is TGTGCCAGCAGTGTAACGGGACAGAACTATGGCTACACCTTC. It codes for CASSVTGQNYGYTF. The chain is built from TRBV9 and TRBJ1-2, with 7 bases that match TRBD1. Germline V gene data show CDR1 as SGDLS and CDR2 as YYNGEE. This CDR3 is built from 14 residues. Trimming at V came to 5 bases and at J to 2 bases, leaving 6 bases not matched to a gene.

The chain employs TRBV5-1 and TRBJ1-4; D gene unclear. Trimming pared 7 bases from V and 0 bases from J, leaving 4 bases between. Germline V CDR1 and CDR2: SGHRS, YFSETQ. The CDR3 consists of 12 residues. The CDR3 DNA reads TGCGCCAGCCATGCAACTAATGAAAAACTGTTTTTT. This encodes CASHATNEKLFF.

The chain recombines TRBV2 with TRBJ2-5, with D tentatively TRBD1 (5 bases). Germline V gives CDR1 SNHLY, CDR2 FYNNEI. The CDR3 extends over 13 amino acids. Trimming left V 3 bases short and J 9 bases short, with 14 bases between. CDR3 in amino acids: CASSDQGLLPQYF. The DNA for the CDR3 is TGTGCCAGCAGTGATCAGGGCCTACTACCCCAGTACTTC.

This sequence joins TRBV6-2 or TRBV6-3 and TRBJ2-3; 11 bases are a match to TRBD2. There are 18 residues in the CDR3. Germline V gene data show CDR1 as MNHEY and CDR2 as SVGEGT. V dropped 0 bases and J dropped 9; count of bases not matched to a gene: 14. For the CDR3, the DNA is TGTGCCAGCAGTTACTCCGTTCTAGCGGGGGGCCCAGAAGACACGCAGTATTTT. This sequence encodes CASSYSVLAGGPEDTQYF.

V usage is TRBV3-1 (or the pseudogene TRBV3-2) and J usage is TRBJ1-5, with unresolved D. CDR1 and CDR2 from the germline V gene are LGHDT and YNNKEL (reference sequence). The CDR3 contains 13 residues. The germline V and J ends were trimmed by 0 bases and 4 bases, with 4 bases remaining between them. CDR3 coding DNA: TGTGCCAGCAGCCAAGATGAGAATCAGCCCCAGCATTTT. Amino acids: CASSQDENQPQHF.

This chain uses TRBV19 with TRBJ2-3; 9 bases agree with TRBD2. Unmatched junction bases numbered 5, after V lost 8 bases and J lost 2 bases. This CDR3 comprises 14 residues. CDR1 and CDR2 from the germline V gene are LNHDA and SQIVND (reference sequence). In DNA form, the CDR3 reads TGTGCCAGTGACCCTAGCGGGGACACAGATACGCAGTATTTT. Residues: CASDPSGDTDTQYF.

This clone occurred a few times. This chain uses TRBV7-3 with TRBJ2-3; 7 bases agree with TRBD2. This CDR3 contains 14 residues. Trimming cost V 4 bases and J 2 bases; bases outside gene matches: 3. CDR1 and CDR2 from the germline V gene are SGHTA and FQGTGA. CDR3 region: CASSWEGFTDTQYF. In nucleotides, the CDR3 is TGTGCCAGCAGCTGGGAGGGGTTCACAGATACGCAGTATTTT.

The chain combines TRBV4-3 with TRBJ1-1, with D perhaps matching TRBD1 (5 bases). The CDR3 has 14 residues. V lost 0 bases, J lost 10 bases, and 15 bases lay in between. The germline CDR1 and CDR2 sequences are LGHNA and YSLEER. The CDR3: CASSQDGAGRVAFF. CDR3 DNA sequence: TGCGCCAGCAGCCAAGATGGCGCAGGGAGGGTAGCTTTCTTT.

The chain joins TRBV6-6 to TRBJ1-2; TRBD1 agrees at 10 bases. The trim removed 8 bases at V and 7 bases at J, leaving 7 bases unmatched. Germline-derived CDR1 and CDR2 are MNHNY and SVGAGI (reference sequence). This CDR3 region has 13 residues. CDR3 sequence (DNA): TGTGCCAGCTCCCCCGGGACAGGGGTTGGCTACACCTTC. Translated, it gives CASSPGTGVGYTF.

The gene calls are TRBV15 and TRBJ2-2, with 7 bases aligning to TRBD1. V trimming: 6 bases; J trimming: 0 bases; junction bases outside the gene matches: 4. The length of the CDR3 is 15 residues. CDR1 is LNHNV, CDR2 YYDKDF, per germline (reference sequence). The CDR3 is CATRVGQANTGELFF. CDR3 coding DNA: TGTGCCACCAGAGTCGGACAGGCGAACACCGGGGAGCTGTTTTTT.

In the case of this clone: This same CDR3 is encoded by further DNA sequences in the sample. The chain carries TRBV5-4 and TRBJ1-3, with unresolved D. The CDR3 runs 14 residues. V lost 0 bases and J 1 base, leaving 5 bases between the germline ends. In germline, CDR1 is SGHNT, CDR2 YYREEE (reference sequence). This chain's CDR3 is CASSLDGSGNTIYF. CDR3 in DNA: TGTGCCAGCAGCTTGGACGGTTCTGGAAACACCATATATTTT.

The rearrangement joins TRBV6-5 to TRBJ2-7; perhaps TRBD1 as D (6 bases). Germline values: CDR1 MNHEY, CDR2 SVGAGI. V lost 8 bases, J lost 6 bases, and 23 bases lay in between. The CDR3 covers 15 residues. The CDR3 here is CASDTGLFSVGEQYF. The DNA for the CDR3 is TGTGCCAGCGATACAGGGTTATTCTCGGTCGGCGAGCAGTACTTC.

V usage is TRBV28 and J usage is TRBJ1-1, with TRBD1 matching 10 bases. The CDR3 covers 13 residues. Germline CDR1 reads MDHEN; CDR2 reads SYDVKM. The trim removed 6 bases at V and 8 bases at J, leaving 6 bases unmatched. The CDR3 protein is CASRRDRGGEAFF. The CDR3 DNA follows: TGTGCCAGCAGGCGGGACAGGGGAGGGGAAGCTTTCTTT.

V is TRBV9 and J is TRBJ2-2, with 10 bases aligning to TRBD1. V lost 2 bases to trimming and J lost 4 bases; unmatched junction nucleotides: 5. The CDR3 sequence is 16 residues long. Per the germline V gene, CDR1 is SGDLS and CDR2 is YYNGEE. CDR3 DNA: TGTGCCAGCAGCGTCCGCGACAGGGGGCTCACCGGGGAGCTGTTTTTT. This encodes CASSVRDRGLTGELFF.